This T cell receptor (beta chain) was found in a study of technical replicates of blood from a handful of donors. The table came from immunoSEQ multiplex PCR; TCRdb's copy has only in-frame clones and leaves some out. The table has some 74,000 clones, roughly 96% seen once; the top ten hold more than 0.2%. CDR1 and CDR2 from the germline V gene are MGHRA and YSYEKL. This CDR3 is 18 amino acids long. J was trimmed by 9 bases and V by 4 bases; bases with no gene match: 17. The receptor's source is a human donor in good health. Specimen: T cells isolated from PBMCs. The J gene is TRBJ2-1, the V gene TRBV4-1, with 11 bases aligning to TRBD2. In DNA form, the CDR3 reads TGCGCCAGCAGCCGGACACCAAGCGGGACTAGCGGCCGAGTTGAGCAGTTCTTC. Translated, it gives CASSRTPSGTSGRVEQFF.